This is a list of T cell receptor beta chains from one sample in a study of vaccination and CD4 T cells after COVID-19. Their target antigens are unknown. A single record per CDR3 protein comes from TCRdb applying MiXCR to the PCR reads. The sample contains approximately 16,000 distinct CDR3 sequences, 53% of which appear only once. The material was CD4+ T cells from blood, cultured in vitro, obtained before SARS-CoV-2 vaccination. The receptors come from a human donor who had recovered from COVID-19. CDR3s include the opening cysteine and the closing phenylalanine or tryptophan. The D gene is left open where the match is weak. Clone size appears in some rows only: once, few, many, or a class for an expanded clone.

TRBV19	TRBJ1-1	-	-	CASRTHEGRGEAFF	TGTGCCAGTAGGACCCACGAGGGGCGGGGTGAAGCTTTCTTT
TRBV7-3	TRBJ2-6	-	-	CASSLSSGANVLTF	TGTGCCAGCAGCCTATCATCTGGGGCCAACGTCCTGACTTTC
TRBV7-2	TRBJ2-1	-	-	CASSSGVRYNEQFF	TGTGCCAGCAGCTCGGGGGTGCGCTACAATGAGCAGTTCTTC
TRBV2	TRBJ1-1	-	-	CASSVAVLWETEAFF	TGTGCCAGCAGTGTGGCGGTCCTGTGGGAAACTGAAGCTTTCTTT
TRBV7-2	TRBJ2-7	medium-sized	TRBD1	CASSFRDRAYEQYF	TGTGCCAGCAGCTTCCGGGACAGGGCGTACGAGCAGTACTTC
TRBV27	TRBJ2-5	-	-	CASRKAGTTPPETQYF	TGTGCCAGCCGCAAGGCGGGAACTACGCCCCCGGAGACCCAGTACTTC
TRBV7-2	TRBJ1-6	few	-	CASSPGRGLGSSPLHF	TGTGCCAGCAGCCCGGGGAGGGGGTTAGGGAGTTCACCCCTCCACTTT
TRBV5-1	TRBJ2-5	-	-	CASSRRGGGDETQYF	TGCGCCAGCAGCCGGAGGGGCGGTGGCGATGAGACCCAGTACTTC
TRBV11-2	TRBJ2-3	-	-	CASSLGGLSTDTQYF	TGTGCCAGCAGCTTAGGTGGACTTAGCACAGATACGCAGTATTTT
TRBV11-3	TRBJ2-7	once	TRBD1	CASSFQEDRVEKYF	TGTGCCAGCAGCTTCCAAGAGGACAGGGTAGAGAAGTACTTC
TRBV10-1	TRBJ2-5	few	-	CASSRGQNQETQYF	TGCGCCAGCAGCAGAGGACAGAATCAAGAGACCCAGTACTTC
TRBV28	TRBJ2-3	-	-	CASSWQSTDTQYF	TGTGCCAGCAGTTGGCAGAGCACAGATACGCAGTATTTT
TRBV20-1	TRBJ2-7	-	TRBD1	CSALGQGSEQYF	TGCAGTGCTCTTGGACAGGGCTCCGAGCAGTACTTC
TRBV19	TRBJ2-7	-	-	CASSIERGSEQYF	TGTGCCAGTAGTATAGAGAGAGGGAGCGAGCAGTACTTC
TRBV6-1	TRBJ1-2	few	-	CASSEAGARYGYTF	TGTGCCAGCAGTGAGGCGGGGGCGCGTTATGGCTACACCTTC
TRBV30	TRBJ1-2	-	-	CAWSVTGRGYTF	TGTGCCTGGAGTGTAACAGGGCGAGGCTACACCTTC
TRBV6-2/TRBV6-3	TRBJ2-7	few	-	CASSEGGWVGEQYF	TGTGCCAGCAGTGAGGGGGGCTGGGTCGGCGAGCAGTACTTC
TRBV6-1	TRBJ2-1	few	-	CASSEGGRVSFF	TGTGCCAGCAGTGAAGGAGGCAGGGTGTCGTTCTTC
TRBV10-3	TRBJ2-3	-	TRBD2	CAIGFKRGGTDTQYF	TGTGCCATCGGGTTCAAGCGGGGGGGGACAGATACGCAGTATTTT
TRBV27	TRBJ2-5	-	TRBD2	CASTRLAGGSQETQYF	TGTGCCAGCACACGACTAGCGGGAGGATCTCAAGAGACCCAGTACTTC
TRBV7-9	TRBJ2-5	few	-	CASSLAIGMETQYF	TGTGCCAGCAGCTTAGCTATAGGGATGGAGACCCAGTACTTC
TRBV12-3/TRBV12-4	TRBJ2-5	-	-	CASSLGSTETQYF	TGTGCCAGCAGTTTAGGTAGTACGGAGACCCAGTACTTC
TRBV18	TRBJ1-6	-	-	CASSPELGVNSPLHF	TGTGCCAGCTCACCTGAGCTTGGGGTGAATTCACCCCTCCACTTT
TRBV19	TRBJ1-1	few	-	CASSISDSTEAFF	TGTGCCAGTAGTATTAGTGACAGCACTGAAGCTTTCTTT
TRBV19	TRBJ1-2	-	-	CASSAQTGSIYGYTF	TGTGCCAGTAGTGCCCAGACAGGAAGTATCTATGGCTACACCTTC
TRBV20-1	TRBJ2-7	-	-	CSVKNDIRASYEQYF	TGCAGTGTCAAGAACGACATCAGGGCCTCCTACGAGCAGTACTTC
TRBV10-3	TRBJ1-5	few	-	CAISESGRGNQPQHF	TGTGCCATCAGTGAGTCGGGCAGGGGCAATCAGCCCCAGCATTTT
TRBV7-2	TRBJ2-7	once	TRBD2	CASSTRSGRDFTSSYEQYF	TGTGCCAGCAGCACAAGGAGCGGGAGGGATTTCACAAGCTCCTACGAGCAGTACTTC
TRBV15	TRBJ2-4	-	-	CATSATVAKNIQYF	TGTGCCACCAGCGCTACCGTAGCCAAAAACATTCAGTACTTC
TRBV7-6	TRBJ2-5	-	-	CASSLLGAEETQYF	TGTGCCAGCAGCTTACTGGGGGCGGAGGAGACCCAGTACTTC
TRBV6-4	TRBJ2-3	-	-	CASSAGTSTDTQYF	TGTGCCAGCAGTGCCGGGACAAGCACAGATACGCAGTATTTT
TRBV4-1	TRBJ2-7	-	TRBD2	CASSQDGLAGDRSYEQYF	TGCGCCAGCAGCCAAGACGGACTAGCGGGAGACCGCTCCTACGAGCAGTACTTC
TRBV5-1	TRBJ2-3	once	-	CASSPRARSTDTQYF	TGCGCCAGCAGCCCCAGGGCACGCAGCACAGATACGCAGTATTTT
TRBV6-2/TRBV6-3	TRBJ1-5	-	TRBD1	CASSETGGPRNQPQHF	TGTGCCAGCAGCGAGACAGGGGGTCCAAGAAATCAGCCCCAGCATTTT
TRBV19	TRBJ1-1	-	-	CASSITADTEAFF	TGTGCCAGTAGTATCACGGCAGACACTGAAGCTTTCTTT
TRBV5-1	TRBJ1-1	few	TRBD1	CASSAQQGAWTEAFF	TGCGCCAGCAGCGCACAACAGGGGGCATGGACTGAAGCTTTCTTT
TRBV19	TRBJ1-6	-	TRBD1	CATRDRGLDNSPLHF	TGTGCCACTCGGGACAGGGGGCTCGATAATTCACCCCTCCACTTT
TRBV11-3	TRBJ2-2	-	-	CASCRDTGELFF	TGTGCCAGCTGTAGGGACACCGGGGAGCTGTTTTTT
TRBV20-1	TRBJ1-1	-	TRBD1	CSAPGTGGIEAFF	TGCAGTGCCCCCGGGACAGGGGGGATAGAAGCTTTCTTT
TRBV5-1	TRBJ2-3	-	-	CASSLSSVDTQYF	TGCGCCAGCAGCTTGAGCTCCGTAGATACGCAGTATTTT
TRBV29-1	TRBJ1-5	few	TRBD1	CSVGDRAGQPQHF	TGCAGCGTGGGGGACAGGGCCGGTCAGCCCCAGCATTTT
TRBV19	TRBJ1-1	once	-	CASSPPGARWTEAFF	TGTGCCAGTAGTCCCCCGGGGGCTCGTTGGACTGAAGCTTTCTTT
TRBV7-2	TRBJ1-2	-	TRBD1	CASSLYRDSYGYTF	TGTGCCAGCAGCTTATATCGGGACAGCTATGGCTACACCTTC
TRBV7-2	TRBJ2-5	-	-	CASSRQKRQGETQYF	TGTGCCAGCAGCAGACAGAAACGGCAAGGAGAGACCCAGTACTTC
TRBV20-1	TRBJ2-1	few	-	CSARAQTGSSYNEQFF	TGCAGTGCTAGAGCTCAAACTGGCTCTTCCTACAATGAGCAGTTCTTC
TRBV11-2	TRBJ2-1	-	-	CASSLELIGNEQFF	TGTGCCAGCAGCTTGGAGCTAATTGGCAATGAGCAGTTCTTC
TRBV5-1	TRBJ1-2	-	TRBD1	CASSLEGTGVRYGYTF	TGCGCCAGCAGCTTGGAAGGGACAGGGGTGCGGTATGGCTACACCTTC
TRBV12-3/TRBV12-4	TRBJ1-2	once	-	CASSFRGGGTRYGYTF	TGTGCCAGCAGTTTTAGGGGGGGCGGGACAAGGTATGGCTACACCTTC
TRBV19	TRBJ2-1	-	TRBD2	CASSMRAPGGFGEQFF	TGTGCCAGTAGTATGCGCGCTCCGGGAGGTTTTGGTGAGCAGTTCTTC
TRBV27	TRBJ1-5	-	-	CASSLELGRNQPQHF	TGTGCCAGCAGTTTAGAATTAGGGCGCAATCAGCCCCAGCATTTT
TRBV7-2	TRBJ2-5	-	TRBD1	CASSEIDRVKETQYF	TGTGCCAGCAGCGAGATCGACAGGGTAAAAGAGACCCAGTACTTC
TRBV10-2	TRBJ2-3	few	-	CASSDSRRPDTQYF	TGCGCCAGCAGTGACAGTAGGAGGCCAGATACGCAGTATTTT
TRBV2	TRBJ1-5	-	-	CASSLQGMDQPQHF	TGTGCCAGCAGTTTACAGGGAATGGATCAGCCCCAGCATTTT
TRBV20-1	TRBJ2-7	-	-	CSANLPGPYEQYF	TGCAGTGCTAACTTACCGGGACCATACGAGCAGTACTTC